This T cell receptor (beta chain) was identified during a study of cytomegalovirus exposure and HLA in healthy donors (dated by TCRdb to the late 2010s). About the study as a whole: The 666 repertoires of the first cohort and the 120 validation repertoires were produced on the same platform, according to a later analysis. The study was designed to test whether signatures of past pathogen exposure could be identified by cataloging public T cell receptors. Besides the first cohort of some 670 subjects, a separate validation cohort made up of over a hundred different subjects was used. To predict cytomegalovirus infection status, the study brought together high-throughput TCR immunosequencing, statistical association of individual TCRs with disease status, and machine learning.

As regards this clone: What this receptor recognizes is not known. The sample holds no much larger clone one base away, and base qualities are not on file.

CDR1 and CDR2, looked up from the germline V gene, are SGHRS and YFSETQ. The CDR3 runs 16 amino acids, cysteine and phenylalanine included. Kept here is only the CDR3 DNA, which spans 48 bases and is read in frame from base 1. V drops 4 bases and J drops 3 bases, leaving 18 bases in between. The paper's findings and limits, for the study overall: In the study, some 180 TCR beta chains were listed as associated with cytomegalovirus. A later analysis had no HLA typing for the validation cohort, so co-occurrence there was scored across all 120 repertoires. The authors suggested that the approach could potentially be extended to other disease states and immunological phenotypes. In a later analysis, TCRs clustered in the first cohort were found to also tend to co-occur in the 130 or so validation repertoires, with 94% of cluster scores above 0. In vitro tests confirmed that a few of the cytomegalovirus-associated TCR beta chains recognize cytomegalovirus antigens. While some public TCRs were present in many individuals, most TCR sequences turned up only very rarely across donors. The classifier was reported to diagnose cytomegalovirus status with high specificity and sensitivity in both the original cohort and the validation cohort.

Library creation used the immunoSEQ multiplex PCR assay. Per the source publication's procedure: A statistical classification framework was built for diagnosing cytomegalovirus status from the catalog of TCR beta chain sequences. TCRdb mirrors the immuneACCESS table, restricted to in-frame sequences. Some clones are absent from its copies; in checked studies, under half trace to an unresolved V gene, and the reason for the others is unknown. V and J calls plus clone size are reproduced from that table; the DNA served to infer D and trimming. For this sample the table gives around 350,000 clones, of which about nine tenths were detected only once. Approximately 0.86% of the sample goes to the ten largest clones. Separate from the roughly 650-subject first cohort, the validation cohort of roughly 130 subjects was the group to which the donors belonged.

This TCR came from a woman younger than 30 in good health and CMV-seronegative. The sequencing sample was made of PBMCs. The chain links TRBV5-1 with TRBJ2-3; TRBD2 is a possible D gene, resting on 7 matching bases. CDR3 reads: CASSQLRGGLTDTQYF. Read as DNA, the sequence is TGCGCCAGCAGCCAGTTGAGGGGGGGACTAACAGATACGCAGTATTTT.